Listed below are T cell receptor beta chains from one sample, sequenced in a study of CD8 T cells in Susac syndrome. TCRdb re-called the immunoSEQ multiplex PCR reads through MiXCR, storing one row per CDR3 protein. The repertoire holds 150,000 to 190,000 distinct CDR3 sequences, with 95% as singletons. The specimen was CD4+ T cells from PBMCs. The receptor set was obtained from a human donor with Susac syndrome. Both conserved end residues are part of each CDR3. D genes are given only for firm matches. Expanded clones get a size class; other rows say once, few or many, or leave the size out.

abundance	v_gene	d_gene	j_gene	CDR3aa	CDR3nt
.	TRBV12-3/TRBV12-4	.	TRBJ2-4	CASSFIGSSLNIQYF	TGTGCCAGCAGTTTTATCGGCAGTTCCTTAAACATTCAGTACTTC
.	TRBV24-1	.	TRBJ2-1	CATSDQGWNEQFF	TGTGCCACCAGTGACCAAGGTTGGAATGAGCAGTTCTTC
.	TRBV3-1	.	TRBJ1-2	CASSRGTLNYGYTF	TGTGCCAGCAGCCGGGGGACCCTGAACTATGGCTACACCTTC
.	TRBV12-3/TRBV12-4	.	TRBJ2-1	CASSSPGRRDEQFF	TGTGCCAGCAGTTCTCCCGGACGGCGGGATGAGCAGTTCTTC
.	TRBV4-1	.	TRBJ1-2	CASSQGAGSYGYTF	TGCGCCAGCAGCCAAGGGGCAGGGTCGTATGGCTACACCTTC
once	TRBV2	.	TRBJ2-7	CASKQGPYEQYF	TGTGCCAGCAAACAGGGACCCTACGAGCAGTACTTC
.	TRBV5-4	.	TRBJ2-1	CASSSMVSNEQFF	TGTGCCAGCAGCTCCATGGTCTCCAATGAGCAGTTCTTC
.	TRBV4-1	TRBD1	TRBJ1-1	CASSHRQGRETEAFF	TGCGCCAGCAGCCACCGACAGGGGAGAGAGACTGAAGCTTTCTTT
.	TRBV7-9	.	TRBJ2-2	CASSFSSSELFF	TGTGCCAGCAGCTTCTCTAGCTCCGAGCTGTTTTTT
.	TRBV9	TRBD1	TRBJ1-2	CASSGDRADGYTF	TGTGCCAGCAGCGGGGACAGAGCTGACGGCTACACCTTC
.	TRBV25-1	TRBD2	TRBJ2-5	CASSEPAGVGETQYF	TGTGCCAGCAGTGAACCCGCGGGGGTAGGGGAGACCCAGTACTTC
.	TRBV3-1	.	TRBJ2-5	CASSRLGVETQYF	TGTGCCAGCAGCCGACTGGGGGTCGAGACCCAGTACTTC
.	TRBV19	.	TRBJ2-5	CASSIDSGQETQYF	TGTGCCAGTAGTATAGATTCAGGACAAGAGACCCAGTACTTC
.	TRBV7-8	.	TRBJ2-1	CASSQPGAYNEQFF	TGTGCCAGCAGCCAACCTGGAGCCTACAATGAGCAGTTCTTC
.	TRBV7-9	.	TRBJ2-5	CASSSSIQTQYF	TGTGCCAGCAGCTCTTCCATCCAGACCCAGTACTTC
.	TRBV30	.	TRBJ1-1	CAWSGSWAVREAFF	TGTGCCTGGAGTGGAAGTTGGGCAGTACGTGAAGCTTTCTTT
.	TRBV5-4	.	TRBJ2-7	CASSLGFAGDSYEQYF	TGTGCCAGCAGCTTGGGGTTCGCAGGCGATTCCTACGAGCAGTACTTC
.	TRBV9	.	TRBJ1-1	CASSVGGMNTEAFF	TGTGCCAGCAGCGTAGGCGGCATGAACACTGAAGCTTTCTTT
.	TRBV1	.	TRBJ2-3	CTSSSDSGTQYF	TGCACCAGCAGCTCTGACTCCGGTACGCAGTATTTT
.	TRBV3-1	.	TRBJ1-1	CASSQGWGAAFF	TGTGCCAGCAGCCAAGGCTGGGGGGCGGCTTTCTTT
.	TRBV4-1	.	TRBJ1-2	CASSQDVSARGYTF	TGCGCCAGCAGCCAAGATGTGTCAGCTCGGGGCTACACCTTC
once	TRBV20-1	.	TRBJ1-5	CAQGGGNQPQHF	TGCGCCCAAGGCGGCGGAAATCAGCCCCAGCATTTT
few	TRBV27	TRBD1	TRBJ2-5	CASSPTGGETQYF	TGTGCCAGCAGTCCAACAGGGGGAGAGACCCAGTACTTC
.	TRBV12-3/TRBV12-4	TRBD2	TRBJ2-1	CASSPSGGTPYNEQFF	TGTGCCAGCAGTCCTAGCGGGGGGACGCCATACAATGAGCAGTTCTTC
.	TRBV20-1	.	TRBJ1-1	CSAKGQKNTEAFF	TGCAGTGCCAAAGGACAGAAGAACACTGAAGCTTTCTTT
.	TRBV25-1	.	TRBJ2-3	CASSAQKPSTDTQYF	TGTGCCAGCAGTGCACAGAAACCCTCCACAGATACGCAGTATTTT
once	TRBV6-2/TRBV6-3	TRBD2	TRBJ2-1	CASITGGRNNEQFF	TGTGCCAGCATTACGGGGGGGCGAAACAATGAGCAGTTCTTC
.	TRBV9	TRBD1	TRBJ1-2	CASSLRQGGTDGYTF	TGTGCCAGCAGCCTCCGACAGGGCGGAACAGATGGCTACACCTTC
.	TRBV29-1	.	TRBJ1-2	CSVRRLGPNYGYTF	TGCAGCGTTAGACGGCTCGGGCCTAACTATGGCTACACCTTC
.	TRBV20-1	.	TRBJ2-3	CSARDVGRRTDTQYF	TGCAGTGCTAGAGATGTGGGGAGAAGGACAGATACGCAGTATTTT